Following are 18 T cell receptor beta chains from one sample sequenced in a study of T-cell reconstitution after alpha-beta-depleted transplantation in children. Unique molecular identifiers were incorporated when the TCRbeta library was constructed. TCRdb re-analysed the PCR reads in MiXCR, keeping a single row per CDR3 protein. The repertoire has hundreds of thousands of distinct CDR3 sequences, 11% of them found once; the top ten carry 23%. The starting material was peripheral blood, obtained 180 days after TCRalphabeta/CD19-depleted stem cell transplant. These TCRs come from a male patient aged 2 to 9 who had a stem cell transplant for chronic granulomatous disease, so the T cells may come from the graft donor.

This clonotype has a count of ten or more. CDR3 DNA: TGCGCCAGCAGCGTGAGTCGAGATACGCAGTATTTT. Translated: CASSVSRDTQYF. The chain is built from TRBV5-1 and TRBJ2-3; D gene unclear. The CDR3 length is 12 residues. Germline CDR1 and CDR2: SGHRS and YFSETQ. V gave up 4 bases and J gave up 5 bases, with 8 bases separating them. The full variable domain, rest sourced from reference TRBV5-1 and TRBJ2-3, is KAGVTQTPRYLIKTRGQQVTLSCSPISGHRSVSWYQQTPGQGLQFLFEYFSETQRNKGNFPGRFSGRQFSNSRSEMNVSTLELGDSALYLCASSVSRDTQYFGPGTRLTVL.

This clonotype has ten or more counts. The chain employs TRBV28 and TRBJ1-5; no clear D gene. Germline CDR1 reads MDHEN; CDR2 reads SYDVKM. The CDR3 sequence is 12 residues long. Trimming pared 6 bases from V and 7 bases from J, leaving 10 bases between. The CDR3 loop is CASRSWSQPQHF. For the CDR3, the DNA is TGTGCCAGCAGATCGTGGTCCCAGCCCCAGCATTTT.

This clonotype was seen at least ten times. The chain carries TRBV27 and TRBJ2-1; the match to TRBD2 covers 8 bases. Germline CDR1 is MNHEY and CDR2 is SMNVEV (reference sequence). The CDR3 extends over 15 amino acids. V gave up 2 bases and J gave up 4 bases; unmatched junction bases: 4. CDR3 DNA sequence: TGTGCCAGCAGTTTAAGGCGGGAGGCTTACAATGAGCAGTTCTTC. Translated: CASSLRREAYNEQFF.

This clonotype came up many times. The chain couples TRBV4-2 to TRBJ1-1; D uncertain. Per germline, CDR1 LGHNA and CDR2 YNFKEQ. The CDR3 is made up of 14 amino acids. Between the trimmed V and J ends, which lost 2 bases and 7 bases, there was a span of 14 bases. The CDR3 protein is CASSQSVGLGEAFF. The CDR3 bases are TGTGCCAGCAGCCAAAGCGTGGGGTTGGGTGAAGCTTTCTTT.

This clonotype was recorded many times. V usage is TRBV27 and J usage is TRBJ1-2, with 9 bases fitting TRBD1. Looked up from germline, CDR1 is MNHEY and CDR2 is SMNVEV (reference sequence). This CDR3 has 16 residues. Losses at the gene ends were 5 bases for V and 2 bases for J; bases not matched to a gene: 9. The CDR3 sequence is CASSPTGTGRNYGYTF. The CDR3 DNA follows: TGTGCCAGCAGTCCGACCGGGACAGGGAGGAACTATGGCTACACCTTC.

This clonotype was counted at least ten times. The chain couples TRBV13 to TRBJ2-7; D is unclear. The CDR3 length is 14 residues. V lost 2 bases and J 6 bases, leaving 14 bases between the germline ends. Germline V gene data show CDR1 as PRHDT and CDR2 as FYEKMQ (reference sequence). In nucleotides, the CDR3 is TGTGCCAGCAGCTTAACCAGTTATAGGCGCGAGCAGTACTTC. This sequence encodes CASSLTSYRREQYF. Looking up the rest from reference TRBV13 and TRBJ2-7 gives the full variable domain: AAGVIQSPRHLIKEKRETATLKCYPIPRHDTVYWYQQGPGQDPQFLISFYEKMQSDKGSIPDRFSAQQFSDYHSELNMSSLELGDSALYFCASSLTSYRREQYFGPGTRLTVT.

This clonotype was picked up many times. The V and J genes are TRBV4-1 and TRBJ2-1; D gene ambiguous. CDR1 MGHRA and CDR2 YSYEKL come from the germline V gene. V gave up 4 bases and J gave up 6 bases, with 16 bases separating them. The CDR3 contains 15 residues. CDR3 in DNA: TGCGCCAGCAGCCCCCTGGTGGCCCCCGGCAATGAGCAGTTCTTC. This sequence encodes CASSPLVAPGNEQFF.

This clonotype was counted many times. CDR3 sequence: CASSFGGLGGHFGANVLTF. CDR3 coding DNA: TGTGCCAGCAGCTTTGGGGGACTGGGCGGGCACTTTGGGGCCAACGTCCTGACTTTC. V is TRBV11-2 and J is TRBJ2-6; TRBD2 is a possible D gene (6 bases). This CDR3 region has 19 residues. From germline, CDR1 is SGHAT and CDR2 FQNNGV. V shed 3 bases and J shed 3 bases, with 21 bases lying between them.

The V gene is TRBV19, the J gene TRBJ1-1; tentatively, D is TRBD1 (5 bases). Germline lookup yields CDR1 LNHDA and CDR2 SQIVND (reference sequence). The CDR3 is made up of 13 amino acids. The germline V and J ends were trimmed by 3 bases and 1 base, with 6 bases remaining between them. The CDR3 sequence: CASSIQGNTEAFF. CDR3 nucleotides: TGTGCCAGTAGTATTCAGGGGAACACTGAAGCTTTCTTT.

Many counts were recorded for this clonotype. The chain carries TRBV18 and TRBJ2-5, with D hard to call. The ends were cut back, 3 bases at V and 5 bases at J, with 7 bases in the middle. The germline gives CDR1 KGHSH, CDR2 LQKENI. The CDR3 consists of 12 residues. CDR3 DNA: TGTGCCAGCTCACCGAATAGGGAGACCCAGTACTTC. Its translation: CASSPNRETQYF.

Written as DNA, the CDR3 is TGCGCCAGCAGTCAATCGGACCGAAGCTCCTACAATGAGCAGTTCTTC. This gives the protein CASSQSDRSSYNEQFF. This chain connects TRBV23-1 to TRBJ2-1; D unclear. TRBV23-1 is reported as an ORF; its role is uncertain. V dropped 0 bases and J dropped 0 bases, with 9 bases sitting between them. This CDR3 region has 16 residues.

This clonotype has ten or more counts. This CDR3 reads CASSLYLGRYNEQFF. CDR3 bases: TGTGCCAGCAGCCTCTATTTGGGGAGATACAATGAGCAGTTCTTC. V usage is TRBV7-9 and J usage is TRBJ2-1; a possible D gene is TRBD2 (5 bases). V was trimmed by 5 bases and J by 4 bases, leaving 15 bases between them. The CDR3 is made up of 15 amino acids. In germline, CDR1 is SEHNR, CDR2 FQNEAQ (reference sequence).

At least ten counts were recorded for this clonotype. The chain combines TRBV10-3 with TRBJ2-7; 9 bases line up with TRBD1. After removal of 10 bases from V and 3 bases from J, the junction contained 4 bases not matched to a gene. CDR3 length: 12 amino acids. Germline loops: CDR1 ENHRY, CDR2 SYGVKD. The CDR3 DNA reads as TGTGCCACACAGGGGGCTGGCTACGAGCAGTACTTC. Translating gives CATQGAGYEQYF.

This clonotype showed up many times. The chain links TRBV29-1 to TRBJ2-1, with TRBD2 matching over 12 bases. Germline values: CDR1 SQVTM, CDR2 ANQGSEA. This CDR3 has 17 amino acids. The J segment lost 6 bases and the V segment lost 6 bases, leaving 15 bases of the junction unmatched. CDR3: CSVGTSGGWGFSNEQFF. The CDR3 region has the DNA TGCAGCGTGGGTACTAGCGGGGGGTGGGGTTTTTCCAATGAGCAGTTCTTC.

This clonotype was picked up a small number of times. V gene TRBV12-3 or TRBV12-4 combines with J gene TRBJ1-2; a weak D match, TRBD1 (6 bases). This CDR3 contains 14 residues. V was pared by 8 bases and J by 7 bases, with 20 bases between. As DNA, the CDR3 is TGTGCCAGCTCACTTCGGACAGTCCCGTTTGGCTACACCTTC. Amino acids: CASSLRTVPFGYTF.

In its sample, this clonotype was seen many times. The chain joins TRBV5-5 to TRBJ1-1; D remains unclear. Germline assignment: CDR1 SGHKS and CDR2 YYEKEE (reference sequence). There are 13 residues in the CDR3. Deletions cut 5 bases from V and 2 bases from J, with 10 bases between. The CDR3 bases are TGTGCCAGCAGGGGAGAAAGCAACACTGAAGCTTTCTTT. Translated, it gives CASRGESNTEAFF.

This clonotype showed up many times. V gene TRBV9 combines with J gene TRBJ2-5; tentatively, D is TRBD2 (7 bases). The V and J ends lost 0 bases and 4 bases respectively, with 13 bases between them. Germline V gives CDR1 SGDLS, CDR2 YYNGEE. CDR3 length: 15 amino acids. In nucleotides, the CDR3 is TGTGCCAGCAGCGTAGTTGGGGGGGCCAGAGAGACCCAGTACTTC. Amino acid sequence: CASSVVGGARETQYF.

A note on this clonotype: Given a much more abundant clone one base away, this may be a read error. The rearrangement uses TRBV12-3 or TRBV12-4 and TRBJ2-2, with D possibly being TRBD1 (6 bases). The CDR3 spans 13 residues. The V end was cut by 6 bases, the J end by 8 bases, with 13 bases between. The CDR3 DNA reads as TGTGCCAGCAGGAAACAGGGACCGGGGGAGCTGTTTTTT. Translation: CASRKQGPGELFF.